One and the same sample provided the 9 T cell receptor beta chains below, sequenced in a study of blood T cells in healthy people across ages (dated by TCRdb to between 2014 and 2016). The library relied on 5' RACE. Sequencer: Illumina HiSeq 2500. A second PCR of about 6 to 12 cycles was run with a J-beta primer mix and a sample-barcoded 5' primer. TCRdb applied fastp at Q25 and MiXCR to the public reads, then kept only in-frame beta chains. A single entry per CDR3 protein holds the most common genes and DNA from its merged rows. The sample table holds roughly 800,000 distinct CDR3 sequences, of which about three fifths were seen once. 20% to 25% of the sample comes from the top ten. Input material: blood. The origin of the receptors is a man aged 25 to 40 in good health.

The genes are TRBV6-5 and TRBJ2-5; a weak D match, TRBD2 (5 bases). The CDR3 extends over 13 amino acids. CDR1 MNHEY and CDR2 SVGAGI come from the germline V gene. Trimming removed 7 bases from V and 1 base from J, with 10 bases in between. The CDR3 is CASKTAVQETQYF. DNA for the CDR3: TGTGCCAGCAAAACAGCGGTCCAAGAGACCCAGTACTTC.

This chain uses TRBV5-1 with TRBJ2-6; a weak D match, TRBD1 (6 bases). CDR1 and CDR2 from the germline V gene are SGHRS and YFSETQ. Trimming left V 0 bases short and J 0 bases short, with 13 bases between. This CDR3 is built from 18 residues. CDR3 region: CASSLEATGTSGANVLTF. The DNA of the CDR3 is TGCGCCAGCAGCTTGGAGGCAACAGGGACCTCTGGGGCCAACGTCCTGACTTTC.

This sequence joins TRBV7-4 and TRBJ1-5; maybe TRBD1 (5 bases). The germline V gene encodes CDR1 SGHVT and CDR2 SQSDAQ. The CDR3 loop spans 13 amino acids. V was trimmed by 10 bases and J by 0 bases, leaving 10 bases between them. CDR3 region: CATDMNSNQPQHF. The CDR3 region has the DNA TGTGCCACGGACATGAATAGCAATCAGCCCCAGCATTTT.

This clonotype occurred a few times. This rearrangement joins TRBV20-1 to TRBJ2-7; TRBD2 matches at 11 bases. Trimming cost V 3 bases and J 6 bases; bases outside gene matches: 7. The CDR3 is 14 residues long. Per germline, CDR1 DFQATT and CDR2 SNEGSKA (reference sequence). In nucleotides, the CDR3 is TGCAGTGCTAGCCTTACTAGCGGGAGACCCGAGCAGTACTTC. Protein: CSASLTSGRPEQYF.

The chain uses TRBV10-3 and TRBJ1-5, with D possibly TRBD1 on 5 matching bases. The V gene's germline CDR1 is ENHRY and CDR2 SYGVKD. This CDR3 comprises 13 residues. V was trimmed by 5 bases and J by 0 bases, leaving 5 bases between them. The DNA of the CDR3 is TGTGCCATCAGTACAGGTAGCAATCAGCCCCAGCATTTT. This codes for CAISTGSNQPQHF.

The rearrangement joins TRBV6-5 to TRBJ1-2; D call uncertain. CDR1 MNHEY and CDR2 SVGAGI come from the germline V gene. The CDR3 loop spans 9 amino acids. The V end lost 11 bases, the J end lost 4 bases, and 5 bases lay between the germline ends. CDR3 sequence reads: CAAGYGYTF. CDR3 nucleotide sequence: TGTGCCGCGGGCTATGGCTACACCTTC.

The sample holds a few counts of this clonotype. The rearrangement uses TRBV15 and TRBJ2-5; 9 nucleotides align to TRBD2. Germline V gene data show CDR1 as LNHNV and CDR2 as YYDKDF (reference sequence). CDR3 length equals 16 residues. J lost 6 bases, V lost 4 bases, and 12 bases had no gene match. The CDR3 coding sequence is TGTGCCACCAGCACCCAGGTGGCTAGCGGGATAAAGACCCAGTACTTC. Protein product: CATSTQVASGIKTQYF.

This clonotype was counted ten times or more. The rearrangement uses TRBV20-1 and TRBJ2-5; D is possibly TRBD2 (6 bases). Germline V gene sequence: CDR1 DFQATT, CDR2 SNEGSKA (reference sequence). The CDR3 sequence is 14 residues long. Trimming cost V 3 bases and J 4 bases, with 15 bases left between them. The CDR3 coding sequence is TGCAGTGCTAGTGCGCAGGGAGGTCGAGAGACCCAGTACTTC. Residues: CSASAQGGRETQYF.

This clonotype was counted only a few times. The CDR3 spells CASSLGTSGAAHYEQYF. The DNA of the CDR3 is TGTGCCAGCAGCCTAGGGACTAGCGGGGCCGCCCACTACGAGCAGTACTTC. This chain joins TRBV4-2 and TRBJ2-7; 13 bases match TRBD2. The CDR3 has 17 residues. V trimming: 4 bases; J trimming: 3 bases; junction bases outside the gene matches: 9. Germline CDR1 reads LGHNA; CDR2 reads YNFKEQ.